Following are 8 T cell receptor beta chains from one sample sequenced in a study of cytomegalovirus exposure and HLA in healthy donors. Primers for the PCR totalled 60 Vbeta and 13 Jbeta. Clones were sequenced by immunoSEQ multiplex PCR, and TCRdb holds only the in-frame ones, with some missing. This sample contains approximately 210,000 clones. Sequences were obtained from PBMCs. These receptors were taken from a young woman in good health and CMV-seropositive.

The chain joins TRBV28 to TRBJ1-5; no firm D call. This CDR3 comprises 13 residues. The V end was cut by 4 bases, the J end by 6 bases, with 10 bases between. Germline CDR1 and CDR2: MDHEN and SYDVKM. The CDR3 DNA reads TGTGCCAGCAGTTCCCTTGTTCGTCAGCCCCAGCATTTT. It translates to CASSSLVRQPQHF.

The gene calls are TRBV18 and TRBJ2-7, with D possibly being TRBD1 (6 bases). CDR1 and CDR2 from the germline V gene are KGHSH and LQKENI. The V end lost 2 bases, the J end lost 6 bases, and 14 bases lay between the germline ends. This CDR3 is built from 14 residues. The CDR3 DNA follows: TGTGCCAGCTCACCAGCCGGGGACAATGGCGAGCAGTACTTC. Protein product: CASSPAGDNGEQYF.

The chain couples TRBV19 to TRBJ1-4, with 7 positions matching TRBD1. CDR1 is LNHDA, CDR2 SQIVND, per germline (reference sequence). There are 12 residues in the CDR3. The J segment lost 4 bases and the V segment lost 10 bases, leaving 3 bases of the junction unmatched. The CDR3 region has the DNA TGTGCCACAGGGGGGTTTAATGAAAAACTGTTTTTT. This codes for CATGGFNEKLFF.

The rearrangement joins TRBV5-6 to TRBJ2-5; TRBD2 aligns across 12 bases. Unmatched junction bases numbered 12, after V lost 4 bases and J lost 11 bases. Germline V CDR1 and CDR2: SGHDT, YYEEEE. This CDR3 has 15 residues. In nucleotides, the CDR3 is TGTGCCAGCAGCGCAGAAGGGCGACTAGCGGGAGAGCAGTACTTC. Translation gives CASSAEGRLAGEQYF. The complete variable domain, with remaining parts taken from reference TRBV5-6 and TRBJ2-5, reads DAGVTQSPTHLIKTRGQQVTLRCSPKSGHDTVSWYQQALGQGPQFIFQYYEEEERQRGNFPDRFSGHQFPNYSSELNVNALLLGDSALYLCASSAEGRLAGEQYFGPGTRLLVL.

V gene TRBV5-6 combines with J gene TRBJ2-1; D is perhaps TRBD2 (6 bases). The CDR3 totals 14 residues. Trimming took off 4 bases at V and 9 bases at J, with 17 bases between the two ends. From germline, CDR1 is SGHDT and CDR2 YYEEEE. DNA for the CDR3: TGTGCCAGCAGCCCCCGGCGGGGATCAGGTGAGCAGTTCTTC. It specifies CASSPRRGSGEQFF.

V is TRBV10-2 and J is TRBJ1-5; 7 bases align to TRBD1. Losses at the gene ends were 5 bases for V and 6 bases for J; bases not matched to a gene: 7. CDR1 WSHSY and CDR2 SAAADI come from the germline V gene. There are 14 residues in the CDR3. The CDR3 spells CASSSDRESQPQHF. CDR3 DNA sequence: TGCGCCAGCAGTTCTGACAGGGAGAGTCAGCCCCAGCATTTT.

The rearrangement uses TRBV5-1 and TRBJ1-3, with 7 nucleotides matching TRBD1. The V segment lost 1 base and the J segment 8 bases; nucleotides outside the gene matches: 6. The length of the CDR3 is 14 residues. Per the germline V gene, CDR1 is SGHRS and CDR2 is YFSETQ. CDR3 DNA sequence: TGCGCCAGCAGCTTGCAGACAGGGCAGGACACCATATATTTT. Protein: CASSLQTGQDTIYF.

The gene calls are TRBV18 and TRBJ2-1; 7 bases are shared with TRBD1. V lost 5 bases and J lost 0; bases outside the gene matches: 7. This CDR3 has 16 amino acids. CDR1 and CDR2 from the germline V gene are KGHSH and LQKENI. Here the CDR3 DNA reads TGTGCCAGCTCAGTAGGACAGGACAGCTCCTACAATGAGCAGTTCTTC. It yields the protein CASSVGQDSSYNEQFF. Complete variable domain (other parts from reference TRBV18 and TRBJ2-1): NAGVMQNPRHLVRRRGQEARLRCSPMKGHSHVYWYRQLPEEGLKFMVYLQKENIIDESGMPKERFSAEFPKEGPSILRIQQVVRGDSAAYFCASSVGQDSSYNEQFFGPGTRLTVL.